The source of this TCR beta chain is a study of T cells after yellow fever vaccination. Study-level background: Any fraction with a low cell number was prepared using SMART-Seq v4 Ultra Low Input.

The authors made TCR cDNA by 5'RACE template switching, adding a universal primer site and UMIs. TCRdb fed the 5' RACE reads into MiXCR, producing one record per CDR3 protein. The profile shows some 300,000 distinct CDR3 sequences, roughly 7.5% of them singletons. CDR3 length: 16 residues. Germline trimming cut 2 bases from V and 4 bases from J; bases unmatched to any gene: 8. Germline V gene sequence: CDR1 SGHTA, CDR2 FQGNSA. General study findings and limits: FACS-sorted repertoires could harbor abundant contaminating bulk-population clonotypes.

In this sample, this clonotype turned up a few times. Its target is not known. The sample consisted of PBMCs, taken approximately 47 days after the first yellow fever vaccination. The chain combines TRBV7-2 with TRBJ2-5, with 9 bases aligning to TRBD1. The sequence was collected from a man in his late teens or twenties who received the YFV17D yellow fever vaccine. In DNA form, the CDR3 reads TGTGCCAGCAGCTTACTGGGACAGGGATGGTCAGAGACCCAGTACTTC. Translated, it gives CASSLLGQGWSETQYF.